These T cell receptor beta chains were read from a single sample in a study of T cells in Graves' hyperthyroidism and ophthalmopathy. TCRdb ran MiXCR on the multiplex PCR reads and lists one entry per CDR3 protein. The table shows about half a million distinct CDR3 sequences, with approximately 24% occurring only once. The specimen sequenced was blood. These TCRs come from a young woman with Graves' ophthalmopathy. Each CDR3 is given with its conserved first and last residue. D genes are given only for firm matches. Not all rows give a size; the values are once, few, many and, for expanded clones, a class.

clone_size	v_call	j_call	d_call	cdr3_aa	cdr3_nt
many	TRBV5-1	TRBJ1-1	-	CASSRVGPEAFF	TGCGCCAGCAGCCGAGTCGGGCCAGAAGCTTTCTTT
many	TRBV6-5	TRBJ1-2	TRBD1	CASSYSRGGGDGYTF	TGTGCCAGCAGTTACTCCCGAGGAGGGGGCGATGGCTACACCTTC
-	TRBV12-3/TRBV12-4	TRBJ1-5	-	CASSFDGNNQPQHF	TGTGCCAGCAGTTTCGACGGTAACAATCAGCCCCAGCATTTT
-	TRBV25-1	TRBJ2-5	TRBD2	CASSDAQREGRAGTQYF	TGTGCCAGCAGTGATGCCCAACGGGAGGGCCGCGCTGGGACCCAGTACTTC
many	TRBV6-5	TRBJ1-1	-	CASSYSIGGSKAFF	TGTGCCAGCAGTTACTCGATAGGTGGGTCAAAAGCTTTCTTT
-	TRBV6-1	TRBJ1-2	TRBD1	CASTGQGGSGYTF	TGTGCCAGCACGGGACAGGGAGGTAGTGGCTACACCTTC
-	TRBV7-8	TRBJ2-7	TRBD2	CASSQRGLAGPDEQYF	TGTGCCAGCAGCCAGAGGGGACTAGCGGGACCAGACGAGCAGTACTTC
many	TRBV20-1	TRBJ1-2	-	CSASSGGYGYTF	TGCAGTGCGTCGAGCGGGGGCTATGGCTACACCTTC
-	TRBV7-9	TRBJ1-2	-	CASSPTDSYTF	TGTGCCAGCAGCCCTACGGATAGCTACACCTTC
-	TRBV12-3/TRBV12-4	TRBJ2-7	TRBD1	CASSRRTGIRYEQYF	TGTGCCAGCAGTCGAAGGACAGGGATTCGCTACGAGCAGTACTTC
many	TRBV4-1	TRBJ1-2	-	CASSQEEGSSYYGYTF	TGCGCCAGCAGCCAAGAGGAGGGGAGCTCCTACTATGGCTACACCTTC
-	TRBV6-1	TRBJ2-5	-	CASTQGPYQETQYF	TGTGCCAGCACCCAAGGTCCTTACCAAGAGACCCAGTACTTC
-	TRBV30	TRBJ2-2	TRBD1	CAWQGAGELFF	TGTGCCTGGCAGGGGGCCGGGGAGCTGTTTTTT
many	TRBV2	TRBJ1-1	-	CASNRDNTEAFF	TGTGCCTCGAACCGGGACAACACTGAAGCTTTCTTT
many	TRBV2	TRBJ2-2	-	CASSGQIQNTGELFF	TGTGCCAGCTCAGGACAGATACAGAACACCGGGGAGCTGTTTTTT
many	TRBV29-1	TRBJ1-3	-	CSASLSSGNTIYF	TGCAGCGCCTCGTTGAGCTCTGGAAACACCATATATTTT
-	TRBV20-1	TRBJ2-6	-	CSARLGGANVLTF	TGCAGTGCTAGACTAGGTGGGGCCAACGTCCTGACTTTC
many	TRBV6-1	TRBJ2-1	-	CASSRKGEQFF	TGTGCCAGCAGTAGAAAGGGTGAGCAGTTCTTC